This TCR beta chain was recorded in a study of post-analysis software for immune sequencing data. The CDR3 totals 14 residues. Germline CDR1 and CDR2: MGHDK and SYGVNS. The library was made from cDNA and included unique molecular identifiers. The T cell input of roughly 0.9 to 11 million gave around 450,000 cDNA molecules. TCRdb reanalysed the PCR reads using MiXCR and keeps one entry per CDR3 protein. The data contain 430,000 or so distinct CDR3 sequences, approximately 42% of them singletons. Concerning this clonotype itself: Its antigen is unidentified.

Study conclusions and caveats: Five TRBV segments occurring more often in patients than controls included TRBV5-6, TRBV5-1 and TRBV20-1. In multiple sclerosis, normalized Chao1 diversity was significantly below that of controls.

The source material was blood. The clonotype was recovered from a girl aged 2 to 9 with multiple sclerosis. The chain uses TRBV25-1 and TRBJ2-7; 8 bases fit TRBD2. The closer fit of TRBJ2-5 to the DNA end suggests the J call may be wrong. The CDR3 DNA reads TGTGCCAGCAGTGCCAGCGGGAGCTCCAAGACCCAGTACTTC. Amino acids: CASSASGSSKTQYF.